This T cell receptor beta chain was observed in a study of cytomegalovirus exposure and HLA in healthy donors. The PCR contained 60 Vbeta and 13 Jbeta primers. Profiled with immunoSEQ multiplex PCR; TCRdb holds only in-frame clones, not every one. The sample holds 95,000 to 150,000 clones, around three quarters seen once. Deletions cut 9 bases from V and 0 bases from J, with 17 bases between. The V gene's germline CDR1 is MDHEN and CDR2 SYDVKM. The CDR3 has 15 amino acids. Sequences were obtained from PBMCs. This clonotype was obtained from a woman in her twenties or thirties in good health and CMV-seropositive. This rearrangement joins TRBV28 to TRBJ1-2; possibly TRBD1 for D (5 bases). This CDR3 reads CASGPQTEANYGYTF. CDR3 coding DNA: TGTGCCAGTGGGCCTCAGACAGAAGCTAACTATGGCTACACCTTC.